This T cell receptor (beta chain) comes out of a study of blood T cell repertoires in COVID-19. TCRdb's copy holds only in-frame clones and misses some; the assay was immunoSEQ multiplex PCR. This table has under 200,000 clones, more than 70% appearing once. Germline assignment: CDR1 LGHNA and CDR2 YSLEER. Trimming shortened V by 1 base and J by 7 bases, and 10 bases separated the two germline ends. The CDR3 loop spans 13 amino acids. The clonotype was recovered from a man in his forties with active or convalescent COVID-19. The chain carries TRBV4-3 and TRBJ1-1; possibly TRBD1 for D (5 bases). Sequencing input: peripheral blood. The CDR3 DNA follows: TGCGCCAGCAGCCAAGGAACAGGAATTGAAGCTTTCTTT. Amino acids: CASSQGTGIEAFF.